This entry lists 17 T cell receptor beta chains sequenced from one sample in a study of T cell repertoires in cytomegalovirus infection. TCRdb recomputed calls from the reads with MiXCR, one row per CDR3 protein. The table lists hundreds of thousands of distinct CDR3 sequences, about a sixth of them singletons, with around 10% in the top ten. Sequences were obtained from PBMCs. Receptor source: a human donor in good health (CMV status not recorded). Some clones in this sample may be carry-over from other donors' samples.

The CDR3 coding sequence is TGCGCCAGCAGTCAACCCCGACAGCTAAACACTGAAGCTTTCTTT. Translated: CASSQPRQLNTEAFF. The rearrangement uses TRBV23-1 and TRBJ1-1, with a weak D call TRBD1 (5 bases). TRBV23-1 carries the ORF label, with uncertain function. CDR3 length equals 15 residues. V lost 2 bases and J lost 2, with 12 bases in between.

This clonotype was counted ten times or more. The chain employs TRBV4-1 and TRBJ2-1; D perhaps matches TRBD1 (5 bases). The V and J ends lost 2 bases and 9 bases respectively, with 14 bases between them. The CDR3 totals 14 residues. Germline CDR1 and CDR2: MGHRA and YSYEKL. CDR3: CASSQTRGQGEQFF. The CDR3 DNA reads as TGCGCCAGCAGCCAAACAAGGGGCCAGGGTGAGCAGTTCTTC.

This clonotype was seen at least ten times. The gene calls are TRBV7-2 and TRBJ2-3; 7 bases are a match to TRBD2. The ends lost 2 bases at V and 5 bases at J; junction bases unmatched: 7. This CDR3 has 15 amino acids. Germline V gives CDR1 SGHTA, CDR2 FQGNSA. This CDR3 reads CASSLSAGVIDTQYF. CDR3 DNA: TGTGCCAGCAGCTTAAGTGCGGGGGTCATAGATACGCAGTATTTT.

This rearrangement joins TRBV4-1 to TRBJ2-7, with no clear D. Germline V lookup: CDR1 MGHRA, CDR2 YSYEKL. CDR3 size: 15 residues. The germline V and J ends were trimmed by 0 bases and 3 bases, with 12 bases remaining between them. The CDR3 DNA follows: TGCGCCAGCAGCCAAGATAGTCGCCCTCTCTACGAGCAGTACTTC. As protein: CASSQDSRPLYEQYF.

This clonotype turned up a few times. V is TRBV2 and J is TRBJ2-1, with D hard to call. Germline values: CDR1 SNHLY, CDR2 FYNNEI. Trimming pared 5 bases from V and 0 bases from J, leaving 11 bases between. The CDR3 is 15 amino acids. This CDR3 reads CASSRVFGSYNEQFF. The CDR3 DNA reads as TGTGCCAGCAGTCGGGTTTTCGGCTCCTACAATGAGCAGTTCTTC.

Only a few counts were recorded for this clonotype. The rearrangement links TRBV7-9 to TRBJ2-3; 7 bases are shared with TRBD2. Unmatched junction bases numbered 19, after V lost 2 bases and J lost 2 bases. From germline, CDR1 is SEHNR and CDR2 FQNEAQ (reference sequence). The CDR3 runs 20 residues. The CDR3 loop is CASSLTGPGLPGKLTDTQYF. The CDR3 DNA sequence: TGTGCCAGCAGCTTAACAGGACCGGGACTACCAGGCAAGCTCACAGATACGCAGTATTTT.

The chain combines TRBV7-2 with TRBJ1-1, with 7 bases identical to TRBD1. Germline CDR1 reads SGHTA; CDR2 reads FQGNSA. There are 15 residues in the CDR3. Trimming at V came to 5 bases and at J to 4 bases, leaving 10 bases not matched to a gene. The CDR3 DNA is TGTGCCAGCAGCCCCCAGGGGGGCGGGGGCACTGAAGCTTTCTTT. This translates into CASSPQGGGGTEAFF.

This clonotype turned up a few times. The rearrangement joins TRBV5-1 to TRBJ1-1; no clear D gene. Per germline, CDR1 SGHRS and CDR2 YFSETQ. V gave up 4 bases and J gave up 0 bases, with 13 bases separating them. This CDR3 has 15 amino acids. The CDR3 nucleotides are TGCGCCAGCAGCCGTACTGGACGGTTGAACACTGAAGCTTTCTTT. This gives the protein CASSRTGRLNTEAFF. The full variable domain, rest sourced from reference TRBV5-1 and TRBJ1-1, is KAGVTQTPRYLIKTRGQQVTLSCSPISGHRSVSWYQQTPGQGLQFLFEYFSETQRNKGNFPGRFSGRQFSNSRSEMNVSTLELGDSALYLCASSRTGRLNTEAFFGQGTRLTVV.

The CDR3 reads CASSLGGAGGADTQYF. In DNA form, the CDR3 reads TGTGCCAGCAGCTTAGGTGGAGCGGGAGGAGCAGATACGCAGTATTTT. The chain joins TRBV7-2 to TRBJ2-3; 9 positions match TRBD2. Germline V gene lookup returns CDR1 SGHTA and CDR2 FQGNSA. The J segment lost 4 bases and the V segment lost 1 base, leaving 6 bases of the junction unmatched. The CDR3 spans 16 residues. Full variable domain (outside the CDR3, taken from reference TRBV7-2 and TRBJ2-3): GAGVSQSPSNKVTEKGKDVELRCDPISGHTALYWYRQSLGQGLEFLIYFQGNSAPDKSGLPSDRFSAERTGGSVSTLTIQRTQQEDSAVYLCASSLGGAGGADTQYFGPGTRLTVL.

This clonotype was counted only a few times. The V and J genes are TRBV18 and TRBJ1-6, with D perhaps TRBD1 (5 bases). In germline, CDR1 is KGHSH, CDR2 LQKENI. V lost 5 bases to trimming and J lost 0 bases, with 17 bases between them. CDR3 length: 18 residues. The CDR3 nucleotides are TGTGCCAGCTCATCAAGAAGGAGACAGAGCTCCTATAATTCACCCCTCCACTTT. Its translation: CASSSRRRQSSYNSPLHF.

This clonotype was counted many times. The J gene is TRBJ2-1, the V gene TRBV7-2; 8 bases are shared with TRBD2. This CDR3 has 16 amino acids. CDR1 is SGHTA, CDR2 FQGNSA, per germline. The V and J ends lost 1 base and 3 bases, in that order; junction bases with no gene match: 5. The CDR3: CASSLGAGGSYNEQFF. The CDR3 region has the DNA TGTGCCAGCAGCTTAGGTGCGGGAGGAAGCTACAATGAGCAGTTCTTC.

This clonotype was detected a few times. This chain links TRBV11-2 with TRBJ2-5; D is ambiguous. This CDR3 is built from 19 residues. The germline CDR1 and CDR2 sequences are SGHAT and FQNNGV. V was cut by 3 bases and J by 1 base, with 24 bases left in between. The CDR3 DNA reads as TGTGCCAGCAGCTTGCGCTCCGTGGGTCCCCCAAGAAGCCAAGAGACCCAGTACTTC. Its protein is CASSLRSVGPPRSQETQYF.

The sample holds a few counts of this clonotype. The chain recombines TRBV5-4 with TRBJ2-1; 8 nucleotides line up with TRBD2. From germline, CDR1 is SGHNT and CDR2 YYREEE (reference sequence). There are 15 residues in the CDR3. Trimming removed 7 bases from V and 7 bases from J; junction bases left unmatched: 13. In nucleotides, the CDR3 is TGTGCCAGCGGACTGGGACTAGGATCTGATAATGAGCAGTTCTTC. This translates into CASGLGLGSDNEQFF.

This clonotype has a count of ten or more. DNA for the CDR3: TGTGCCAGCAGCGGGCAGACCCGGCGGGCTTTCTACGAGCAGTACTTC. As protein: CASSGQTRRAFYEQYF. The J gene is TRBJ2-7, the V gene TRBV7-6; D might be TRBD2 (5 bases). The CDR3 spans 16 residues. Germline V gives CDR1 SGHVS, CDR2 FNYEAQ. Trimming removed 5 bases at V and 3 bases at J, with 20 bases between.

This rearrangement joins TRBV12-3 or TRBV12-4 to TRBJ1-2; 8 bases match TRBD1. V trimming: 4 bases; J trimming: 10 bases; junction bases outside the gene matches: 8. This CDR3 has 13 amino acids. The CDR3 bases are TGTGCCAGCAGTTCAGGACAGGGTTATAACTACACCTTC. It encodes CASSSGQGYNYTF.

This chain links TRBV11-3 with TRBJ2-2; 11 positions match TRBD2. The CDR3 spans 16 residues. The V gene end was trimmed by 4 bases and the J gene end by 3 bases; junction bases not matched to a gene: 4. Germline V gene lookup returns CDR1 SGHNT and CDR2 YENEEA. The CDR3 DNA sequence: TGTGCCAGCAGCTCAAGGACTAGCGGGTACACCGGGGAGCTGTTTTTT. Amino acid sequence: CASSSRTSGYTGELFF.

The table lists this clonotype with a few counts. The rearrangement uses TRBV12-5 and TRBJ2-1, with D unclear. This CDR3 is built from 15 residues. The V gene lost 0 bases and the J gene lost 13 bases, with 19 bases spanning the gap. Germline V gene sequence: CDR1 LGHNT, CDR2 FRNRAP. The chain's CDR3 is CASGLVPLPQLDQFF. DNA for the CDR3: TGTGCTAGTGGTTTGGTACCCCTCCCACAGCTAGATCAGTTCTTC.